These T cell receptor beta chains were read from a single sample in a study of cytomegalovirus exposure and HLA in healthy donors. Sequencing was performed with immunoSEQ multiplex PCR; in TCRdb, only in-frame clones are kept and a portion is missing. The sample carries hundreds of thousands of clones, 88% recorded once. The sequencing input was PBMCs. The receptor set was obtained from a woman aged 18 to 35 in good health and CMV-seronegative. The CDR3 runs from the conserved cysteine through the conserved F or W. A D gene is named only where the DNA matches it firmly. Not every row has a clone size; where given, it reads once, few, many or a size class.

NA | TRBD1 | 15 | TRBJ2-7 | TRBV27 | CASSTTGGKAYEQYF | TGTGCCAGCAGTACTACAGGGGGCAAGGCGTACGAGCAGTACTTC
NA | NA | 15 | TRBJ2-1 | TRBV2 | CASSGWTPRTNEQFF | TGTGCCAGCAGCGGTTGGACACCTCGCACCAATGAGCAGTTCTTC
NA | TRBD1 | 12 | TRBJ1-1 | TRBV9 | CASSVTGAEAFF | TGTGCCAGCAGCGTTACAGGGGCTGAAGCTTTCTTT
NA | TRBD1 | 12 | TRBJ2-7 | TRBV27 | CASGQASYEQYF | TGTGCCAGCGGACAGGCCTCCTACGAGCAGTACTTC
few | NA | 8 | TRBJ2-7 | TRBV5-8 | CASTPQGF | TGTGCCAGCACCCCGCAGGGGTTC
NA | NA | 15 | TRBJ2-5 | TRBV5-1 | CASSLVVDGKETQYF | TGCGCCAGCAGCTTGGTCGTAGACGGGAAAGAGACCCAGTACTTC
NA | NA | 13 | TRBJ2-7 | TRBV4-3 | CASSQVQGYEQYF | TGCGCCAGCAGCCAGGTACAGGGATACGAGCAGTACTTC
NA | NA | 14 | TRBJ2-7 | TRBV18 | CASSPLGETYEQYF | TGTGCCAGCTCACCACTGGGCGAAACCTACGAGCAGTACTTC
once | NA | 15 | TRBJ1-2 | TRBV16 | CASSQSRPAGDGYTF | TGTGCCAGCAGCCAATCCCGCCCCGCCGGGGATGGCTACACCTTC
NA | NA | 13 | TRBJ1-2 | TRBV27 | CASSPGQQYGYTF | TGTGCCAGCAGTCCAGGACAGCAATATGGCTACACCTTC
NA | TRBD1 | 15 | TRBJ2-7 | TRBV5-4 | CASSAPGQGPYEQYF | TGTGCCAGCAGCGCTCCGGGACAGGGGCCCTACGAGCAGTACTTC
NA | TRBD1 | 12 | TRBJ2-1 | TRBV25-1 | CASGTGVNEQFF | TGTGCCAGCGGAACAGGGGTCAATGAGCAGTTCTTC
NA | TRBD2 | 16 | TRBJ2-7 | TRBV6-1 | CASSEVAGTSGSQQYF | TGTGCCAGCAGTGAAGTCGCCGGGACTAGTGGGTCTCAGCAGTACTTC
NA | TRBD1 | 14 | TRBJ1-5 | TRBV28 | CASSWDRVNQPQHF | TGTGCCAGCAGCTGGGACAGGGTCAATCAGCCCCAGCATTTT
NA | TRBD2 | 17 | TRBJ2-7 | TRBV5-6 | CASSLGLAGGPYGEQYF | TGTGCCAGCAGCTTGGGTCTGGCGGGAGGACCCTATGGCGAGCAGTACTTC
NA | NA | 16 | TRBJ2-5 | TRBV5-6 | CASSLPGHPNQETQYF | TGTGCCAGCAGCTTGCCGGGACACCCAAACCAAGAGACCCAGTACTTC
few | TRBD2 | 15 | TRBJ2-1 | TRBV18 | CASSLLAGPYNEQFF | TGTGCCAGCTCACTACTAGCGGGGCCCTACAATGAGCAGTTCTTC
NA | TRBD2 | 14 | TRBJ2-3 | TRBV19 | CASQTSGRADTQYF | TGTGCCAGCCAGACTAGCGGGAGGGCAGATACGCAGTATTTT
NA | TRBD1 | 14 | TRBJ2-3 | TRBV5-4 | CASSLRQGADTQYF | TGTGCCAGCAGCCTTCGACAGGGTGCAGATACGCAGTATTTT
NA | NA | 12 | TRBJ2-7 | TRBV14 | CASSQDHYEQYF | TGTGCCAGCAGCCAAGATCACTACGAGCAGTACTTC
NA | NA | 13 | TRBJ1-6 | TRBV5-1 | CASSFRTNSPLHF | TGCGCCAGCAGCTTCAGAACCAATTCACCCCTCCACTTT
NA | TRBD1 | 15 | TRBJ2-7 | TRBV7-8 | CASRGPFQGASEQYF | TGTGCCAGCAGGGGTCCATTTCAGGGGGCCTCCGAGCAGTACTTC
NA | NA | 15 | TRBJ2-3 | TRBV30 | CAWSWGHGGGDTQYF | TGTGCCTGGAGTTGGGGGCATGGGGGGGGAGATACGCAGTATTTT
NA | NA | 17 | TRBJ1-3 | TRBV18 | CARVGQGAGDSGNTIYF | TGTGCCAGGGTGGGGCAGGGTGCTGGGGACTCTGGAAACACCATATATTTT
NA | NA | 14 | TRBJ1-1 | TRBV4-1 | CASRAVGGNTEAFF | TGCGCCAGCAGGGCAGTGGGGGGGAACACTGAAGCTTTCTTT
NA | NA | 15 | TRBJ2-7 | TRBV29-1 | CSVEGWRAEAYEQYF | TGCAGCGTTGAAGGTTGGAGGGCCGAAGCCTACGAGCAGTACTTC
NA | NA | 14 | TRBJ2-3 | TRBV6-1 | CASSDRGSTDTQYF | TGTGCCAGCAGTGACCGGGGATCCACAGATACGCAGTATTTT
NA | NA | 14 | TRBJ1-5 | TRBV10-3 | CATGEDRKYQPQHF | TGTGCCACCGGCGAGGACAGAAAGTATCAGCCCCAGCATTTT
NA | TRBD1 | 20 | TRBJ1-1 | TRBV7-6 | CASSPRARLPGQTMNTEAFF | TGTGCCAGCAGCCCCCGCGCCCGCTTGCCGGGACAGACAATGAACACTGAAGCTTTCTTT
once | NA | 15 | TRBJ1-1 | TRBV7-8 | CASTAMAGSNTEAFF | TGTGCCAGCACCGCAATGGCGGGCTCAAACACTGAAGCTTTCTTT
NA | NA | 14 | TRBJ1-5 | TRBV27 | CASSAYHQGQPQHF | TGTGCCAGCAGTGCATACCACCAGGGGCAGCCCCAGCATTTT
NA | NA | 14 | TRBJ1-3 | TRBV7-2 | CASSSDSLGNTIYF | TGTGCCAGCAGCTCGGACAGTCTTGGAAACACCATATATTTT
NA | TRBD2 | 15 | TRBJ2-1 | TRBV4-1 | CASSHPSGSYNEQFF | TGCGCCAGCAGCCATCCTAGCGGGTCCTACAATGAGCAGTTCTTC
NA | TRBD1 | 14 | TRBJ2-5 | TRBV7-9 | CASSFADRAETQYF | TGTGCCAGCAGCTTCGCCGACAGGGCAGAGACCCAGTACTTC
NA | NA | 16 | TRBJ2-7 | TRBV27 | CASSWNSRLSVYEQYF | TGTGCCAGCAGTTGGAATAGCCGCCTCTCCGTATACGAGCAGTACTTC
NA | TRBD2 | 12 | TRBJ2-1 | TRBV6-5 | CASAGGRNEQFF | TGTGCCAGTGCGGGAGGGCGAAATGAGCAGTTCTTC
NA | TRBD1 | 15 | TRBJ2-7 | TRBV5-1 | CASSGPGTGAYEQYF | TGCGCCAGCAGCGGCCCCGGGACAGGGGCATACGAGCAGTACTTC
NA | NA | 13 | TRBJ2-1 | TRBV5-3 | CARRYPRVSEQFF | TGTGCCAGAAGATACCCCAGGGTTAGTGAGCAGTTCTTC
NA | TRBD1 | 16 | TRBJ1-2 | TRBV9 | CASSVGNLGQSYGYTF | TGTGCCAGCAGCGTAGGAAATCTGGGACAGAGCTATGGCTACACCTTC
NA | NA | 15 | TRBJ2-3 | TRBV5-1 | CASKAWARNADTQYF | TGCGCCAGCAAAGCTTGGGCCCGGAATGCAGATACGCAGTATTTT
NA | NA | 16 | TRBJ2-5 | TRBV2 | CASSDTSLGFQETQYF | TGTGCCAGCAGTGATACTTCTCTCGGGTTCCAAGAGACCCAGTACTTC
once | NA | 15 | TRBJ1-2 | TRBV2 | CASSDRGRSWYGYTF | TGTGCCAGCAGTGACAGGGGCCGGTCCTGGTATGGCTACACCTTC
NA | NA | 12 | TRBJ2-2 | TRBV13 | CASSLYSGELFF | TGTGCCAGCAGCTTATATTCCGGGGAGCTGTTTTTT
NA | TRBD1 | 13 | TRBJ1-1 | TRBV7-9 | CASSRTGETEAFF | TGTGCCAGCAGTCGAACAGGGGAAACTGAAGCTTTCTTT
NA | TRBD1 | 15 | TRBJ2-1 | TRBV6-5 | CASRSGTVYSNEQFF | TGTGCCAGCAGGTCCGGGACAGTTTACTCCAATGAGCAGTTCTTC
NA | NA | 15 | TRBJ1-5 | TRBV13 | CASSLRRGGNQPQHF | TGTGCCAGCAGCCTCCGGCGGGGGGGCAATCAGCCCCAGCATTTT
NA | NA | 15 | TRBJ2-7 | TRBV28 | CASSLVVGRSYEQYF | TGTGCCAGCAGTTTAGTGGTCGGGAGATCCTACGAGCAGTACTTC
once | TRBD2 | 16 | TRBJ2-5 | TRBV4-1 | CASSQDRGRATETQYF | TGCGCCAGCAGCCAAGATCGCGGGAGGGCCACAGAGACCCAGTACTTC
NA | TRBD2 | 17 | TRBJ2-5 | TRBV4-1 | CASSQDIGTSGSETQYF | TGCGCCAGCAGCCAAGATATAGGGACTAGCGGGAGTGAGACCCAGTACTTC